Following are 6 T cell receptor beta chains from one sample sequenced in a study of blood T cell repertoires in COVID-19. Sequenced by immunoSEQ multiplex PCR; TCRdb stores in-frame clones only, minus some. In the table there are around 250,000 clones, about 88% of which are singletons. Source material: peripheral blood. The receptors were sampled from a man between 18 and 29 years old with active or convalescent COVID-19.

The gene calls are TRBV5-6 and TRBJ2-2; 7 nucleotides align to TRBD1. The CDR3 has 15 amino acids. Germline V gene data show CDR1 as SGHDT and CDR2 as YYEEEE. V was clipped by 1 base and J by 4 bases; unmatched bases: 4. The CDR3 region has the DNA TGTGCCAGCAGCTTGATGGCAGGGGGCACCGGGGAGCTGTTTTTT. Residues: CASSLMAGGTGELFF. Supplemented by reference TRBV5-6 and TRBJ2-2, the full variable domain reads DAGVTQSPTHLIKTRGQQVTLRCSPKSGHDTVSWYQQALGQGPQFIFQYYEEEERQRGNFPDRFSGHQFPNYSSELNVNALLLGDSALYLCASSLMAGGTGELFFGEGSRLTVL.

V is TRBV5-1 and J is TRBJ2-1, with 7 bases that match TRBD1. The CDR3 consists of 13 residues. CDR1 and CDR2 (germline): SGHRS, YFSETQ. The V segment lost 6 bases and the J segment 5 bases; nucleotides outside the gene matches: 5. For the CDR3, the DNA is TGCGCCAGCAAGAGGGGGCAAAACAATGAGCAGTTCTTC. The encoded protein is CASKRGQNNEQFF. The full variable domain, completed using reference TRBV5-1 and TRBJ2-1, is KAGVTQTPRYLIKTRGQQVTLSCSPISGHRSVSWYQQTPGQGLQFLFEYFSETQRNKGNFPGRFSGRQFSNSRSEMNVSTLELGDSALYLCASKRGQNNEQFFGPGTRLTVL.

This clone was detected only once. The J gene is TRBJ2-7, the V gene TRBV11-2; TRBD2 agrees at 8 bases. After removal of 5 bases from V and 1 base from J, the junction contained 7 bases not matched to a gene. CDR1 SGHAT and CDR2 FQNNGV come from the germline V gene. The CDR3 length is 15 residues. The CDR3 coding sequence is TGTGCCAGCAGCCGAGGGCTAGCGGGTTCCTACGAGCAGTACTTC. Amino acids: CASSRGLAGSYEQYF.

This clone was recorded only once. CDR3 residues: CASSTYNEQFF. CDR3 DNA sequence: TGTGCCAGCAGCACATACAATGAGCAGTTCTTC. The chain has TRBV7-6 and TRBJ2-1, with D uncertain. V was trimmed by 5 bases and J by 4 bases, leaving 3 bases between them. CDR1 SGHVS and CDR2 FNYEAQ come from the germline V gene. The CDR3 extends over 11 amino acids.

The rearrangement links TRBV19 to TRBJ2-3; the D gene is possibly TRBD2 (6 bases). Per germline, CDR1 LNHDA and CDR2 SQIVND (reference sequence). The CDR3 is 15 residues long. V was trimmed by 3 bases and J by 2 bases, leaving 12 bases between them. The CDR3 spells CASSMIGTDTDTQYF. CDR3 coding DNA: TGTGCCAGTAGTATGATCGGGACTGACACAGATACGCAGTATTTT.

J is TRBJ2-7 and V is TRBV6-4; 7 nucleotides match TRBD1. The V and J ends lost 8 bases and 2 bases, in that order; junction bases with no gene match: 9. Germline assignment: CDR1 MRHNA and CDR2 SNTAGT. This CDR3 comprises 14 residues. The CDR3, as DNA: TGTGCCAGCGCTCGGGACAGCAGCACCTACGAGCAGTACTTC. This translates into CASARDSSTYEQYF.